This is a list of T cell receptor beta chains from one sample in a study of pediatric ulcerative colitis. Generated by immunoSEQ multiplex PCR, the TCRdb table keeps only in-frame clones and is missing some. The profile shows roughly 30,000 clones, more than 75% of them singletons. Sequences were obtained from blood. The receptors derive from a boy under 18 with severe ulcerative colitis. Both conserved end residues are part of each CDR3. Each record gives: J gene, D gene, clone size, CDR3 length, V gene, CDR3 protein, CDR3 DNA. The D gene is left open where the match is weak. Not every row has a clone size; where given, it reads once, few, many or a size class.

j_gene: TRBJ1-2; d_gene: -; abundance: -; len: 13; v_gene: TRBV6-6; CDR3aa: CASSYCPTCGYTF; CDR3nt: TGTGCCAGCAGTTACTGTCCGACATGTGGCTACACCTTC
j_gene: TRBJ2-5; d_gene: -; abundance: -; len: 13; v_gene: TRBV4-1; CDR3aa: CASSQWQSETQYF; CDR3nt: TGCGCCAGCAGCCAATGGCAGAGCGAGACCCAGTACTTC
j_gene: TRBJ2-2; d_gene: -; abundance: few; len: 13; v_gene: TRBV9; CDR3aa: CASSVGVAGELFF; CDR3nt: TGTGCCAGCAGCGTCGGAGTGGCCGGGGAGCTGTTTTTT
j_gene: TRBJ1-1; d_gene: -; abundance: -; len: 15; v_gene: TRBV5-1; CDR3aa: CASSFTPGLNTEAFF; CDR3nt: TGCGCCAGCAGCTTTACCCCAGGGCTAAACACTGAAGCTTTCTTT
j_gene: TRBJ2-2; d_gene: -; abundance: -; len: 14; v_gene: TRBV10-3; CDR3aa: CAISEPWVSRELFF; CDR3nt: TGTGCCATCAGTGAGCCCTGGGTCTCCCGAGAGCTGTTTTTT
j_gene: TRBJ2-7; d_gene: TRBD2; abundance: -; len: 15; v_gene: TRBV19; CDR3aa: CASSISGGKSYEQYF; CDR3nt: TGTGCCAGTAGTATCAGCGGGGGAAAATCCTACGAGCAGTACTTC
j_gene: TRBJ1-2; d_gene: -; abundance: few; len: 13; v_gene: TRBV5-6; CDR3aa: CASSPPVNYGYTF; CDR3nt: TGTGCCAGCAGCCCACCGGTTAACTATGGCTACACCTTC
j_gene: TRBJ1-3; d_gene: -; abundance: -; len: 16; v_gene: TRBV6-5; CDR3aa: CASSYLPSVAENTIYF; CDR3nt: TGTGCCAGCAGTTACCTTCCTTCCGTAGCAGAAAACACCATATATTTT
j_gene: TRBJ2-1; d_gene: TRBD2; abundance: -; len: 14; v_gene: TRBV6-6; CDR3aa: CASTSGGPYNEQFF; CDR3nt: TGTGCCAGCACTAGCGGGGGGCCCTACAATGAGCAGTTCTTC
j_gene: TRBJ1-6; d_gene: -; abundance: few; len: 13; v_gene: TRBV18; CDR3aa: CASSFRDDSPLHF; CDR3nt: TGTGCCAGCTCATTTAGGGATGATTCACCCCTCCACTTT
j_gene: TRBJ1-1; d_gene: -; abundance: -; len: 13; v_gene: TRBV19; CDR3aa: CASRDGVNTEAFF; CDR3nt: TGTGCCAGTCGGGATGGGGTGAACACTGAAGCTTTCTTT
j_gene: TRBJ1-2; d_gene: -; abundance: -; len: 16; v_gene: TRBV7-9; CDR3aa: CASSLAPMGVTYGYTF; CDR3nt: TGTGCCAGCAGCTTAGCGCCAATGGGGGTAACGTATGGCTACACCTTC
j_gene: TRBJ2-2; d_gene: -; abundance: -; len: 15; v_gene: TRBV5-1; CDR3aa: CASSLTPTNTGELFF; CDR3nt: TGCGCCAGCAGCTTAACACCAACGAACACCGGGGAGCTGTTTTTT
j_gene: TRBJ1-6; d_gene: -; abundance: -; len: 12; v_gene: TRBV7-2; CDR3aa: CASSSYNSPLHF; CDR3nt: TGTGCCAGCAGTTCGTATAATTCACCCCTCCACTTT
j_gene: TRBJ1-1; d_gene: -; abundance: -; len: 12; v_gene: TRBV7-8; CDR3aa: CASSPSRAEAFF; CDR3nt: TGTGCCAGCAGCCCTTCCAGGGCTGAAGCTTTCTTT
j_gene: TRBJ1-2; d_gene: TRBD1; abundance: -; len: 18; v_gene: TRBV9; CDR3aa: CASSVWTGVKSTDYGYTF; CDR3nt: TGTGCCAGCAGCGTCTGGACAGGGGTTAAATCAACAGACTATGGCTACACCTTC
j_gene: TRBJ1-2; d_gene: -; abundance: -; len: 15; v_gene: TRBV9; CDR3aa: CASSVGAYPGHGYTF; CDR3nt: TGTGCCAGCAGCGTCGGGGCCTACCCTGGGCATGGCTACACCTTC
j_gene: TRBJ1-2; d_gene: -; abundance: few; len: 11; v_gene: TRBV7-9; CDR3aa: CASSGAFGYTF; CDR3nt: TGTGCCAGCTCGGGGGCGTTTGGCTACACCTTC
j_gene: TRBJ2-7; d_gene: -; abundance: -; len: 14; v_gene: TRBV25-1; CDR3aa: CASRPDRSGYEQYF; CDR3nt: TGTGCCAGCAGACCTGACAGGTCGGGCTACGAGCAGTACTTC
j_gene: TRBJ2-7; d_gene: TRBD1; abundance: -; len: 15; v_gene: TRBV27; CDR3aa: CASSRTGGNSYEQYF; CDR3nt: TGTGCCAGCAGCCGAACAGGGGGTAACTCCTACGAGCAGTACTTC
j_gene: TRBJ2-1; d_gene: TRBD1; abundance: -; len: 16; v_gene: TRBV7-9; CDR3aa: CASSSGQGPLYNEQFF; CDR3nt: TGTGCCAGCAGCTCCGGACAGGGGCCCCTCTACAATGAGCAGTTCTTC
j_gene: TRBJ1-2; d_gene: TRBD1; abundance: few; len: 13; v_gene: TRBV2; CDR3aa: CASSPGRGRGYTF; CDR3nt: TGTGCCAGCAGTCCTGGCAGGGGGCGAGGCTACACCTTC
j_gene: TRBJ2-7; d_gene: -; abundance: -; len: 11; v_gene: TRBV6-5; CDR3aa: CASSYSDEQYF; CDR3nt: TGTGCCAGCAGTTACTCGGATGAGCAGTACTTC
j_gene: TRBJ1-1; d_gene: -; abundance: -; len: 16; v_gene: TRBV6-1; CDR3aa: CASSEFETRRGTEAFF; CDR3nt: TGTGCCAGCAGTGAATTTGAAACGAGGAGGGGCACTGAAGCTTTCTTT
j_gene: TRBJ1-5; d_gene: TRBD1; abundance: -; len: 14; v_gene: TRBV2; CDR3aa: CASSDRTGNQPQHF; CDR3nt: TGTGCCAGCTCGGACAGGACAGGGAATCAGCCCCAGCATTTT
j_gene: TRBJ1-5; d_gene: TRBD1; abundance: -; len: 14; v_gene: TRBV28; CDR3aa: CASSVWDSNQPQHF; CDR3nt: TGTGCCAGCAGTGTCTGGGACAGTAATCAGCCCCAGCATTTT
j_gene: TRBJ2-7; d_gene: -; abundance: -; len: 15; v_gene: TRBV7-9; CDR3aa: CASRHLNGQPYEQYF; CDR3nt: TGTGCCAGCAGGCATTTGAACGGACAGCCCTACGAGCAGTACTTC
j_gene: TRBJ2-1; d_gene: TRBD1; abundance: once; len: 15; v_gene: TRBV27; CDR3aa: CASSQVRGQNNEQFF; CDR3nt: TGTGCCAGCAGCCAGGTGAGGGGGCAAAACAATGAGCAGTTCTTC
j_gene: TRBJ1-2; d_gene: TRBD1; abundance: -; len: 13; v_gene: TRBV2; CDR3aa: CASSWTGSYGYTF; CDR3nt: TGTGCCAGCAGTTGGACAGGCTCCTATGGCTACACCTTC
j_gene: TRBJ1-3; d_gene: -; abundance: -; len: 16; v_gene: TRBV9; CDR3aa: CASSVGSYPSGNTIYF; CDR3nt: TGTGCCAGCAGCGTTGGTAGCTATCCCTCTGGAAACACCATATATTTT
j_gene: TRBJ1-1; d_gene: -; abundance: once; len: 12; v_gene: TRBV19; CDR3aa: CASSVYGDGAFF; CDR3nt: TGTGCCAGTAGTGTCTATGGGGACGGGGCTTTCTTT
j_gene: TRBJ2-5; d_gene: -; abundance: -; len: 15; v_gene: TRBV19; CDR3aa: CASSPRWALPETQYF; CDR3nt: TGTGCCAGTAGTCCCCGGTGGGCGCTACCCGAGACCCAGTACTTC
j_gene: TRBJ2-5; d_gene: -; abundance: -; len: 11; v_gene: TRBV13; CDR3aa: CASSFGETQYF; CDR3nt: TGTGCCAGCAGCTTCGGGGAGACCCAGTACTTC
j_gene: TRBJ1-2; d_gene: -; abundance: -; len: 14; v_gene: TRBV23-1; CDR3aa: CASSQSEGNYGYTF; CDR3nt: TGCGCCAGCAGTCAATCGGAGGGTAACTATGGCTACACCTTC
j_gene: TRBJ1-5; d_gene: TRBD1; abundance: -; len: 16; v_gene: TRBV19; CDR3aa: CASSIGQGFNNQPQHF; CDR3nt: TGTGCCAGTAGTATAGGACAGGGGTTTAACAATCAGCCCCAGCATTTT
j_gene: TRBJ2-3; d_gene: TRBD1; abundance: -; len: 16; v_gene: TRBV27; CDR3aa: CASRFPGQGHDNTQYF; CDR3nt: TGTGCCAGCAGGTTTCCGGGACAGGGGCATGATAATACGCAGTATTTT
j_gene: TRBJ2-1; d_gene: -; abundance: few; len: 16; v_gene: TRBV5-3; CDR3aa: CARSEGMVVGYNEQFF; CDR3nt: TGTGCCAGAAGCGAGGGAATGGTAGTTGGCTACAATGAGCAGTTCTTC
j_gene: TRBJ2-2; d_gene: -; abundance: -; len: 15; v_gene: TRBV9; CDR3aa: CASSPPGRNTGELFF; CDR3nt: TGTGCCAGCAGCCCACCTGGGAGGAACACCGGGGAGCTGTTTTTT
j_gene: TRBJ2-3; d_gene: TRBD2; abundance: -; len: 15; v_gene: TRBV7-9; CDR3aa: CASRLTSGITDTQYF; CDR3nt: TGTGCCAGCAGACTAACTAGCGGCATCACAGATACGCAGTATTTT
j_gene: TRBJ2-1; d_gene: -; abundance: -; len: 11; v_gene: TRBV5-1; CDR3aa: CASSVDNEQFF; CDR3nt: TGCGCCAGCAGCGTCGACAATGAGCAGTTCTTC
j_gene: TRBJ2-3; d_gene: TRBD2; abundance: -; len: 21; v_gene: TRBV30; CDR3aa: CAWSVLYSRGGPKQPTDTQYF; CDR3nt: TGTGCCTGGAGTGTACTTTATTCTCGCGGGGGGCCTAAGCAACCCACAGATACGCAGTATTTT
j_gene: TRBJ2-3; d_gene: TRBD2; abundance: -; len: 13; v_gene: TRBV2; CDR3aa: CASGHPGGDTQYF; CDR3nt: TGTGCCAGCGGACACCCGGGGGGGGATACGCAGTATTTT
j_gene: TRBJ2-1; d_gene: TRBD2; abundance: -; len: 15; v_gene: TRBV6-5; CDR3aa: CASSLSGGKYNEQFF; CDR3nt: TGTGCCAGCAGTCTTAGCGGGGGAAAATACAATGAGCAGTTCTTC
j_gene: TRBJ1-1; d_gene: TRBD1; abundance: -; len: 15; v_gene: TRBV7-9; CDR3aa: CASSGDRGWDTEAFF; CDR3nt: TGTGCCAGCAGCGGGGACAGAGGGTGGGACACTGAAGCTTTCTTT
j_gene: TRBJ2-5; d_gene: -; abundance: -; len: 13; v_gene: TRBV7-9; CDR3aa: CASSLVSLETQYF; CDR3nt: TGTGCCAGCAGCTTAGTATCTTTGGAGACCCAGTACTTC
j_gene: TRBJ2-3; d_gene: -; abundance: -; len: 14; v_gene: TRBV18; CDR3aa: CASSHKSVKDTQYF; CDR3nt: TGTGCCAGCTCACATAAGAGCGTTAAAGATACGCAGTATTTT
j_gene: TRBJ2-7; d_gene: -; abundance: once; len: 14; v_gene: TRBV5-6; CDR3aa: CASSPDRSLYEQYF; CDR3nt: TGTGCCAGCAGCCCTGACAGGAGTCTTTACGAGCAGTACTTC
j_gene: TRBJ2-7; d_gene: -; abundance: -; len: 13; v_gene: TRBV11-2; CDR3aa: CASSFKSLYEQYF; CDR3nt: TGTGCCAGCAGCTTCAAGAGTTTATACGAGCAGTACTTC
j_gene: TRBJ1-1; d_gene: -; abundance: -; len: 13; v_gene: TRBV6-6; CDR3aa: CASSYEENTEAFF; CDR3nt: TGTGCCAGCAGTTACGAAGAGAACACTGAAGCTTTCTTT
j_gene: TRBJ2-5; d_gene: TRBD2; abundance: -; len: 14; v_gene: TRBV6-6; CDR3aa: CASSPWTSLETQYF; CDR3nt: TGTGCCAGCAGTCCTTGGACTAGCCTGGAGACCCAGTACTTC
j_gene: TRBJ2-5; d_gene: TRBD2; abundance: -; len: 16; v_gene: TRBV6-6; CDR3aa: CASSASSGGTAGTQYF; CDR3nt: TGTGCCAGCAGCGCCTCTAGCGGGGGAACAGCGGGGACCCAGTACTTC
j_gene: TRBJ2-1; d_gene: TRBD2; abundance: -; len: 19; v_gene: TRBV2; CDR3aa: CASIETRGLAAKSYNEQFF; CDR3nt: TGTGCCAGCATCGAAACTAGGGGACTAGCGGCGAAATCCTACAATGAGCAGTTCTTC
j_gene: TRBJ1-1; d_gene: -; abundance: few; len: 10; v_gene: TRBV20-1; CDR3aa: CSAPIPEAFF; CDR3nt: TGCAGTGCTCCAATCCCTGAAGCTTTCTTT
j_gene: TRBJ2-1; d_gene: -; abundance: -; len: 14; v_gene: TRBV4-1; CDR3aa: CASSIWGRKHEQFF; CDR3nt: TGCGCCAGCAGCATCTGGGGTCGGAAGCATGAGCAGTTCTTC